A single sample is the source of the 13 T cell receptor beta chains below, sequenced in a study of control samples from healthy donors and cancer patients. Clones were read by immunoSEQ multiplex PCR, and TCRdb kept only the in-frame ones, dropping some. The data hold approximately 85,000 clones, with roughly nine tenths observed a single time. The sample taken for sequencing was blood. The receptors were gathered from a woman aged 55 to 70 in good health.

The rearrangement uses TRBV14 and TRBJ2-6, with a tentative D call TRBD2 (5 bases). CDR1 and CDR2 from the germline V gene are SGHDN and FVKESK. V was cut by 0 bases and J by 1 base, with 7 bases left in between. The CDR3 totals 16 residues. The CDR3 sequence: CASSQDRGSGANVLTF. The CDR3 region has the DNA TGTGCCAGCAGCCAAGATCGGGGTTCTGGGGCCAACGTCCTGACTTTC.

In its sample, this clone was seen once. The V call is TRBV5-1, the J call TRBJ2-3; unclear D gene. Trimming removed 4 bases at V and 0 bases at J, with 6 bases between. The germline CDR1 and CDR2 sequences are SGHRS and YFSETQ. The CDR3 contains 13 residues. The CDR3 DNA reads TGCGCCAGCAGCCCCCTAAGCACAGATACGCAGTATTTT. It is translated as CASSPLSTDTQYF.

The table lists this clone with a few counts. The V and J genes are TRBV7-9 and TRBJ2-2, with 7 bases identical to TRBD1. The CDR3 runs 16 residues. Germline lookup yields CDR1 SEHNR and CDR2 FQNEAQ (reference sequence). The trim removed 5 bases at V and 1 base at J, leaving 7 bases unmatched. The CDR3 here is CASSARQGGNTGELFF. CDR3 in DNA: TGTGCCAGCAGCGCGAGACAGGGCGGGAACACCGGGGAGCTGTTTTTT.

The chain has TRBV28 and TRBJ2-7; weak D call: TRBD2 (5 bases). The CDR3 length is 15 residues. Germline V lookup: CDR1 MDHEN, CDR2 SYDVKM. V lost 3 bases, J lost 4 bases, and 16 bases lay in between. CDR3 sequence reads: CASSFPSGGVYEQYF. DNA of the CDR3: TGTGCCAGCAGTTTCCCTAGTGGAGGAGTGTACGAGCAGTACTTC.

This sequence joins TRBV6-6 and TRBJ2-1; D is ambiguous. Germline CDR1 MNHNY, CDR2 SVGAGI (reference sequence). The CDR3 has 14 residues. Trimming cost V 10 bases and J 0 bases, with 13 bases left between them. DNA for the CDR3: TGTGCCACATCCACAACGAGCTCCTACAATGAGCAGTTCTTC. Translated, it gives CATSTTSSYNEQFF.

The chain links TRBV19 to TRBJ2-1, with TRBD2 matching 10 bases. J was trimmed by 6 bases and V by 7 bases; bases with no gene match: 9. The CDR3 is made up of 15 amino acids. Per germline, CDR1 LNHDA and CDR2 SQIVND (reference sequence). CDR3 loop: CASTSSGGETNEQFF. CDR3 bases: TGTGCCAGTACTTCGAGCGGGGGGGAGACCAATGAGCAGTTCTTC.

This clone was observed once. The gene calls are TRBV6-2 or TRBV6-3 and TRBJ1-1, with TRBD1 as a possible D gene (5 bases). Germline V gene sequence: CDR1 MNHEY, CDR2 SVGEGT. The CDR3 consists of 14 residues. Trimming shortened V by 2 bases and J by 4 bases, and 11 bases separated the two germline ends. The CDR3 nucleotides are TGTGCCAGCAGTTACGGGGGAGTTGGCACTGAAGCTTTCTTT. Protein product: CASSYGGVGTEAFF.

This clone appeared once. This sequence joins TRBV7-9 and TRBJ2-2, with TRBD2 matching 11 bases. CDR3 size: 18 residues. Germline trimming cut 1 base from V and 0 bases from J; bases unmatched to any gene: 4. Germline V gives CDR1 SEHNR, CDR2 FQNEAQ (reference sequence). This CDR3 reads CASSLGGSGRANTGELFF. The CDR3 region has the DNA TGTGCCAGCAGCTTAGGCGGTAGCGGGAGGGCGAACACCGGGGAGCTGTTTTTT.

The chain has TRBV9 and TRBJ1-1; 8 bases line up with TRBD1. Germline-derived CDR1 and CDR2 are SGDLS and YYNGEE. The CDR3 runs to 14 residues. V was clipped by 2 bases and J by 3 bases; unmatched bases: 3. The CDR3 coding sequence is TGTGCCAGCAGCGTCATACAGGGGGACACTGAAGCTTTCTTT. Amino acids: CASSVIQGDTEAFF. Supplemented by reference TRBV9 and TRBJ1-1, the full variable domain reads DSGVTQTPKHLITATGQRVTLRCSPRSGDLSVYWYQQSLDQGLQFLIQYYNGEERAKGNILERFSAQQFPDLHSELNLSSLELGDSALYFCASSVIQGDTEAFFGQGTRLTVV.

This chain connects TRBV6-5 to TRBJ1-2; 7 bases match TRBD1. The V gene end was trimmed by 7 bases and the J gene end by 8 bases; junction bases not matched to a gene: 13. There are 14 residues in the CDR3. CDR1 is MNHEY and CDR2 is SVGAGI in the germline V gene. Here the CDR3 DNA reads TGTGCCAGCAAACCGGGACAGATCTTATTAGGCTACACCTTC. This codes for CASKPGQILLGYTF.

The genes are TRBV15 and TRBJ1-2; maybe TRBD1 (5 bases). CDR3 length: 15 residues. Trimming pared 6 bases from V and 4 bases from J, leaving 18 bases between. The V gene's germline CDR1 is LNHNV and CDR2 YYDKDF (reference sequence). The CDR3 bases are TGTGCCACCAGTCCGTGGGGGGTCGGAGGCTATGGCTACACCTTC. This gives the protein CATSPWGVGGYGYTF.

The genes are TRBV19 and TRBJ2-7, with D perhaps TRBD1 or TRBD2 (5 bases each). The CDR3 has 17 residues. V lost 6 bases and J 3 bases, leaving 24 bases between the germline ends. Germline V gene lookup returns CDR1 LNHDA and CDR2 SQIVND (reference sequence). The CDR3 DNA reads TGTGCCAGTAGCCCCGGACCACGACGGGGCCAGAGCTACGAGCAGTACTTC. The encoded protein is CASSPGPRRGQSYEQYF.

The chain is built from TRBV24-1 and TRBJ2-3; TRBD2 might be the D (5 bases). CDR1 is KGHDR, CDR2 SFDVKD, per germline. The V and J ends lost 3 bases and 14 bases respectively, with 20 bases between them. This CDR3 has 14 residues. The CDR3 loop reads CATSDPRLAYLPYF. The DNA of the CDR3 is TGTGCCACCAGTGATCCCCGCCTAGCTTACCTGCCGTATTTT.